This T cell receptor beta chain emerged from a study of T cells after yellow fever vaccination (dated by TCRdb to 2018 to 2020). General notes on the study: Libraries from fractions with low cell numbers were prepared with the SMART-Seq v4 Ultra Low Input RNA kit. To track T-cell clones before and after primary and booster YFV17D yellow fever vaccination, bulk TCR alpha and beta repertoires were sequenced longitudinally. Two healthy male donors, one aged 18 to 30 and one aged 30 to 40 years, were included in the cohort. Blood was drawn at multiple timepoints before and after primary and secondary immunization, with bulk PBMC replicates and cell subsets isolated.

What the authors observed across the whole study: A small share of clonotypes occurred in both CD4 and CD8 compartments, likely arising from convergent recombination. Because only two donors were included in the study, the extent to which the findings can be generalized is limited. Computational filtering was required because FACS-sorted repertoires could contain abundant contaminating clonotypes from the bulk population. After the booster, most clones that had expanded after primary vaccination were detected again (roughly 95% of CD4 and around nine tenths of CD8), suggesting broad maintenance of memory. Compared with the primary T-cell response, the secondary T-cell response was faster but weaker, reaching its peak on day 5 rather than on day 15.

This clonotype showed up just a few times. Its antigen is not yet known. Base qualities are not recorded, but no much larger clone differs from it by a single base. Reading the germline V gene gives CDR1 MDHEN and CDR2 SYDVKM. Germline trimming amounts to 6 bases on V and 7 bases on J, with 13 as the count of junction bases outside the gene matches. From the cysteine through the valine, the CDR3 covers 16 amino acids. Of all the DNA, just the CDR3 is kept, 48 bases in frame from base 1. TCR cDNA was synthesized by 5'RACE template switching, which introduced a universal primer site and unique molecular identifiers. Priming for cDNA synthesis came from both the TCR alpha and TCR beta constant segments. Two PCR steps were used to amplify libraries, with sample barcodes and sequencing adapters being added in the second step. Sequencing of the libraries was done on either Illumina HiSeq 2500 (2x100 bp) or NovaSeq (2x150 bp). As for the original processing: MIGEC was used to demultiplex reads and collapse the reads into UMI consensus sequences, and MiXCR was used for V(D)J alignment. Clonotypes responding to the vaccine were identified with edgeR on replicate PBMC samples, with the criteria of FDR below 0.01 and a log2 fold change above 5 up to day 15. Each bulk clonotype received a CD4 or CD8 identity based on whether the sequenced CD4 or CD8 repertoire contained that clonotype at higher abundance. The public reads were quality trimmed at Q25 with fastp and then assembled into clones with MiXCR by TCRdb, keeping productive beta chains. All rows with the same CDR3 protein become a single entry with the most common DNA and genes. TCRdb, not the original authors, processed these V and J calls. The sample contains some 560,000 distinct CDR3 sequences, around 16% of them found a single time. Around 16% of the sample goes to the ten largest clones.

What the treatment or condition label conveys for this sample: live attenuated yellow fever vaccine strain. At each blood-draw timepoint, two biological replicates of bulk PBMCs were collected. PBMCs were isolated from peripheral blood using a standard Ficoll-Paque protocol. RNA was extracted with TriZol from bulk PBMCs, CD4 and CD8 fractions, and dextramer-positive and dextramer-negative fractions. The chain was built from TRBV28 and TRBJ2-7, with 12 bases matching TRBD2. Sequenced material: PBMCs, taken about 5 days after the first yellow fever vaccination. The clonotype was recovered from a man aged 18 to 30 who received the YFV17D yellow fever vaccine. In nucleotides, the sequence is TGTGCCAGCAGCCTCGCTAGCGGGGGGGCCGCAAAAGAGCAGTACGTC. Translated, this gives CASSLASGGAAKEQYV.